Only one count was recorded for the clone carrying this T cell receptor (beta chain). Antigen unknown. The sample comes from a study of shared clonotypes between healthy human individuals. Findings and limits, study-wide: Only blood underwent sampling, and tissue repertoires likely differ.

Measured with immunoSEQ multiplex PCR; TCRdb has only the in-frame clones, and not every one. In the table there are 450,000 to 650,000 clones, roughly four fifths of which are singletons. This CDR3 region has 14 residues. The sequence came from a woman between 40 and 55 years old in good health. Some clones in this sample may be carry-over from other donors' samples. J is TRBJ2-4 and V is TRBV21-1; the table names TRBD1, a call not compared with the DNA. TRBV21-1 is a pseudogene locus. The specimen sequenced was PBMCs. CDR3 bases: TGTGCCAGCAGCAATGCAGGGCCCAAAAACATTCAGTACTTC. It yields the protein CASSNAGPKNIQYF.